This TCR beta chain stems from a study of T cells in Graves' hyperthyroidism and ophthalmopathy. The study, taken as a whole, reports: Model-based prediction identified ophthalmopathy a median around seven months prior to its onset.

A lack of ophthalmopathy progression within 18 months defined stable Graves' hyperthyroidism. PBMCs were derived from 7.5 to 10 ml fresh peripheral blood. This clonotype was recorded a few times. Its antigen is unidentified. V dropped 5 bases and J dropped 4 bases, with 15 bases sitting between them. The CDR3 has 14 residues. Germline V gives CDR1 MGHRA, CDR2 YSYEKL. TCR beta CDR3 region amplification was performed from RNA transcripts. HTBI primers drove first-round RT-PCR of the TCR CDR3. TCRdb called the multiplex PCR reads again in MiXCR, with one record for every CDR3 protein. This sample has about 480,000 distinct CDR3 sequences, with around 15% found just once.

The sequencing sample was made of blood. The chain links TRBV4-1 to TRBJ2-7, with a weak D call TRBD1 (6 bases). This clonotype originated in a woman between 18 and 29 years old with Graves' hyperthyroidism. In nucleotides, the CDR3 is TGCGCCAGCAGCTCATTAGACAGGTTTTACGAGCAGTACTTC. Its translation: CASSSLDRFYEQYF.